This T cell receptor (beta chain) was recorded in a study of shared clonotypes between healthy human individuals. Profiled with immunoSEQ multiplex PCR; TCRdb holds only in-frame clones, not every one. The table records millions of clones, 85% to 95% of them present only once. Germline V gene data show CDR1 as MNHEY and CDR2 as SMNVEV (reference sequence). Trimming pared 2 bases from V and 2 bases from J, leaving 7 bases between. CDR3 size: 13 residues. Of note for this clone: The sample contains more than one DNA sequence encoding this CDR3.

Naive CD8 cells, CD45RO-negative and positively selected for CCR7, excluded terminally differentiated effector memory CD45RA+ cells. The source material was naive CD8+ T cells from PBMCs. The receptor comes from a man aged 18 to 30 in good health. Some clones in this sample may be carry-over from other donors' samples. This chain uses TRBV27 with TRBJ2-7; D not certain. CDR3 protein: CASSLGRTYEQYF. CDR3 bases: TGTGCCAGCAGTTTAGGACGTACCTACGAGCAGTACTTC.